A single TCR beta chain is shown here with its context. Its specificity is unknown. It was 5'RACE with constant-segment primers that produced the TCR alpha and TCR beta cDNA libraries, which carried sample barcodes and UMIs. TCRdb independently ran MiXCR on the 5' RACE reads; one entry per CDR3 protein. Here the sample spans roughly 120,000 distinct CDR3 sequences, about a fifth being singletons. These data come from a study of T-cell memory formation after mild COVID-19. Regarding the study as a whole: Mainly in CM and EM were contracting CD4+ clones; CD8+ were in EMRA. Nothing confirmed that second-wave clones peaking on day 37 were specific for SARS-CoV-2.

The CDR3 is 14 residues long. Per the germline V gene, CDR1 is SGDLS and CDR2 is YYNGEE. Between the trimmed V and J ends, which lost 0 bases and 4 bases, there was a span of 10 bases. The chain joins TRBV9 to TRBJ2-5; D perhaps matches TRBD2 (6 bases). Sequencing was done on a sample of PBMCs or a T cell subset sorted from them (not recorded which). The receptor comes from a man aged 18-30 years who had mild COVID-19 (a few samples of this study predate the infection). Cell type and time point are not known. The CDR3 here is CASSVGAGPETQYF. CDR3 in DNA: TGTGCCAGCAGCGTAGGGGCGGGGCCAGAGACCCAGTACTTC.